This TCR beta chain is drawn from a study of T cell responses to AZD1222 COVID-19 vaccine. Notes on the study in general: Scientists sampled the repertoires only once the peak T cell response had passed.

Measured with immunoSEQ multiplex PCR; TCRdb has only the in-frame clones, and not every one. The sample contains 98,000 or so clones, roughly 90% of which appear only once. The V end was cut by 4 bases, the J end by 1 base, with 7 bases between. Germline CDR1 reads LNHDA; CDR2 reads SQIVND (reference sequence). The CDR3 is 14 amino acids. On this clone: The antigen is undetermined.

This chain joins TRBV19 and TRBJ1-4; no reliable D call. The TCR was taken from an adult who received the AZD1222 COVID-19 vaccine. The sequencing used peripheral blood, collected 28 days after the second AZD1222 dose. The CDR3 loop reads CASSTDRTNEKLFF. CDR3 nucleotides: TGTGCCAGTAGTACGGATAGAACTAATGAAAAACTGTTTTTT.